This T cell receptor (beta chain) was captured in a study of T cells expressing NK-cell markers. With the 5' RACE reads reprocessed, TCRdb shows one record per CDR3 protein and no DNA. Seen in this sample are 150,000 to 200,000 distinct CDR3 sequences; the ten most common clones hold around 20%. Germline V gene lookup returns CDR1 SGHVS and CDR2 FQNEAQ. The CDR3 has 13 residues. V is TRBV7-8 and J is TRBJ1-2; without DNA, the TCRdb call of TRBD1 cannot be checked. Material: blood T cells: a sorted CD56 or NKG2C T cell subset, CD4+ or CD8+ T cells, or bulk PBMC T cells (not recorded which). The sequence was obtained from a man aged 18 to 69 in good health. CDR3 protein: CASSWGQNYGYTF. Full variable domain (remainder filled in from reference TRBV7-8 and TRBJ1-2): GAGVSQSPRYKVAKRGQDVALRCDPISGHVSLFWYQQALGQGPEFLTYFQNEAQLDKSGLPSDRFFAERPEGSVSTLKIQRTQQEDSAVYLCASSWGQNYGYTFGSGTRLTVV.